The sequence of this TCR beta chain was determined in a study of Ad26.COV2.S vaccination and SARS-CoV-2 variants (dated by TCRdb to about 2021). At the level of the whole study: Vaccine-arm donors were drawn from COV1001, a multicentre, randomized, double-blind, placebo-controlled phase I-IIa trial of Ad26.COV2.S in healthy adults. The specificity and breadth of SARS-CoV-2-reactive T cell receptors after Ad26.COV2.S vaccination were assessed by TCRbeta repertoire sequencing. Investigators remained blinded to trial group allocation during experiments and outcome assessment. A total of approximately 30 samples were included in the TCR-sequenced set, comprising around 19 Ad26.COV2.S vaccine recipients, 5 placebo recipients and 8 SARS-CoV-2 convalescent individuals. Participants in the trial were split at random into five groups of five each, receiving low-dose or high-dose Ad26.COV2.S once or twice, or else placebo on both occasions. Dosing of Ad26.COV2.S was intramuscular, at either 5x10^10 or 1x10^11 viral particles, delivered as one shot or as two shots spaced 56 days apart.

Regarding this clone: This clone's antigen is unknown. No base quality information exists; no much larger clone differs at one position.

The intended sense of this specimen's treatment or condition label: 15 to 20 received Ad26.COV2.S at low or high dose, single or two shots; about 5 received placebo; per-sample allocation not given. Repertoires of vaccine and placebo recipients were sequenced from samples taken on day 63 after the first injection. Cohort 1b enrolled about two dozen adults aged 18-55 years at a single site in Boston, USA, between 29 July and 7 August 2020. Ad26.COV2.S consisted of a replication-incompetent adenovirus type 26 vector by which a prefusion-stabilized SARS-CoV-2 spike protein from the original Wuhan strain was expressed. Reading the germline V gene gives CDR1 SGHTA and CDR2 FQGNSA. From its cysteine to its phenylalanine, the CDR3 spans 14 amino acids. Left in the record is the CDR3 DNA by itself, 42 bases read in frame from the first base. Relative to germline, V is 3 bases shorter and J is 0 bases shorter, with 5 bases between their ends.

The immunoSEQ Assay was used to sequence TCRbeta CDR3 regions. After extraction, genomic DNA underwent amplification by bias-controlled multiplex PCR, followed by high-throughput sequencing. Per the original workflow: Collapsing and filtering of sequences were performed to quantify the absolute abundance of each unique TCRbeta CDR3 region. T cell fraction was estimated by normalizing TCRbeta template counts to usable DNA, with usable DNA measured through amplification of reference genes found in all nucleated cells. Repertoire TCRs were annotated as SARS-CoV-2-specific when V gene, CDR3 amino acid sequence and J gene were exactly matched to a known reactive TCR set. The reference SARS-CoV-2 TCR set was derived from MIRA and filtered for enrichment in COVID-19-positive ImmuneCODE repertoires, a step that removed public or cross-reactive TCRs. Drawing on the MIRA antigens, annotated TCRs were analysed further at the level of specific ORF or position within ORF. Breadth was defined as the number of annotated unique rearrangements divided by the total number of unique productive rearrangements, and depth was defined as the summed frequency of the annotated unique rearrangements. Group comparisons of TCR breadth used two-sided Wilcoxon rank-sum tests. The table comes from immuneACCESS by way of TCRdb, which keeps in-frame sequences with V and J called. Part of the clones is missing from these tables; in studies checked, under half for an unresolved V gene and the rest for unknown reasons. V and J calls and clone size come straight from that table; D and trimming were deduced from the DNA. Recorded for this sample are about 680,000 clones; 80% to 90% of them occurred a single time. The leading ten clones occupy roughly 1.5% of the sample.

Here is what the overall study found, with its caveats: After vaccination, spike-specific CD8+ and CD4+ T cell responses were reported to show substantial breadth. The study lacked the statistical power to compare responses across vaccine doses or regimens. Comparable non-spike TCR breadth was observed between vaccine and placebo recipients, consistent with only spike being contained in the vaccine. It was noted by the authors that total T cell responses may have been underestimated by the TCR breadth and depth analyses. Higher spike-specific TCR breadth was observed in Ad26.COV2.S recipients than in placebo recipients (P = 0.0014).

The source of this sequence is a person aged 18-65 years who received the Ad26.COV2.S COVID-19 vaccine or a placebo. The material sequenced was peripheral blood, taken in a trial of Ad26.COV2.S vaccine versus placebo. Recombination joined TRBV7-2 with TRBJ1-4; the D gene remains uncertain. The DNA is TGTGCCAGCAGCTTTTCTGCAACTAATGAAAAACTGTTTTTT. Translated, it reads CASSFSATNEKLFF.